These 7 T cell receptor beta chains came from one sample sequenced in a study of vaccination and CD4 T cells after COVID-19. At the Johns Hopkins FTIC core, DNA taken from cultured CD4+ T cells was sequenced by way of the Oncomine TCR Beta short-read assay. TCRdb called the PCR reads again in MiXCR, with one record for every CDR3 protein. Found here are 5,800 or so distinct CDR3 sequences, more than 60% of them singletons; the top ten hold 40% to 50%. Their antigens remain unidentified. As to treatment: roughly 10-day PBMC culture with coronavirus spike peptide pools or control peptides (ViraFEST assay). Material for sequencing was CD4+ T cells from blood, cultured in vitro. Every receptor here comes from a human donor who had recovered from COVID-19.

CDR3 loop: CASSDRVGRLEQYF. In nucleotides, the CDR3 is TGTGCCAGCAGCGACAGGGTAGGCCGGCTAGAGCAGTACTTC. This chain connects TRBV6-1 to TRBJ2-7, with 7 bases that match TRBD1. The CDR3 runs 14 residues. The V gene's germline CDR1 is MNHNS and CDR2 SASEGT. The ends lost 6 bases at V and 7 bases at J; junction bases unmatched: 12.

The V gene is TRBV20-1, the J gene TRBJ2-3; 9 bases line up with TRBD1. CDR3 length: 14 amino acids. The ends lost 3 bases at V and 4 bases at J; junction bases unmatched: 5. Looked up from germline, CDR1 is DFQATT and CDR2 is SNEGSKA (reference sequence). The CDR3 DNA follows: TGCAGTGCTAGCGACAGGGGGATCGCAGATACGCAGTATTTT. This gives the protein CSASDRGIADTQYF.

This clonotype was counted a few times. The rearrangement uses TRBV19 and TRBJ1-2; D is perhaps TRBD1 (5 bases). Germline CDR1 reads LNHDA; CDR2 reads SQIVND (reference sequence). The CDR3 is 13 residues long. Trimming cost V 8 bases and J 4 bases, with 14 bases left between them. In DNA, the CDR3 is TGTGCCAGTTCCGCTGGGGGTCTCTATGGCTACACCTTC. This translates into CASSAGGLYGYTF.

The chain links TRBV27 to TRBJ1-1; D not certain. Trimming took off 5 bases at V and 3 bases at J, with 19 bases between the two ends. Germline values: CDR1 MNHEY, CDR2 SMNVEV (reference sequence). The CDR3 sequence is 16 residues long. The CDR3 DNA reads TGTGCCAGCAGTAAACAGCCTACCTGGGTGGACACTGAAGCTTTCTTT. Protein: CASSKQPTWVDTEAFF.

The rearrangement links TRBV6-2 or TRBV6-3 to TRBJ2-5; D unclear. V lost 6 bases and J lost 5, with 13 bases in between. Germline V CDR1 and CDR2: MNHEY, SVGEGT. This CDR3 has 13 residues. As DNA, the CDR3 is TGTGCCAGCAGCCCAGCTTTTTTGGAGACCCAGTACTTC. Its protein is CASSPAFLETQYF.

This clonotype was observed a handful of times. The gene calls are TRBV6-5 and TRBJ1-2; D unresolved. This CDR3 spans 13 amino acids. V lost 2 bases to trimming and J lost 2 bases, with 6 bases between them. CDR1 is MNHEY, CDR2 SVGAGI, per germline. The CDR3 region is CASSYGENYGYTF. The DNA of the CDR3 is TGTGCCAGCAGTTACGGAGAAAACTATGGCTACACCTTC.

This clonotype was counted a single time. The chain joins TRBV11-3 to TRBJ2-1; no clear D. Near its end, the DNA agrees better with TRBJ2-7, so the J call may be wrong. The CDR3 covers 14 residues. The germline gives CDR1 SGHNT, CDR2 YENEEA. The CDR3 DNA sequence: TGTGCCAGCAGCTTAGGGGCAGGCGGCTACGAGCAGTACTTC. Translating gives CASSLGAGGYEQYF.